The 14 T cell receptor beta chains given below trace back to one sample, sequenced in a study of T cells in tumors after PD-1 blockade. Repertoires were generated with immunoSEQ multiplex PCR, while TCRdb's copy carries only in-frame clones and drops some. Of 60,000 to 65,000 clones listed, 74% are singletons. Here the sequenced sample was PBMCs, taken after anti-PD-1 treatment. All receptors derive from a human donor with basal cell carcinoma.

This clone showed up just a few times. DNA of the CDR3: TGTGCCAGCAGCCAGAGCGACAGGGGTTCACCCCTCCACTTT. Its protein product is CASSQSDRGSPLHF. This chain joins TRBV3-1 (or the pseudogene TRBV3-2) and TRBJ1-6; 8 positions match TRBD1. The V gene end was trimmed by 3 bases and the J gene end by 9 bases; junction bases not matched to a gene: 4. The CDR3 sequence is 14 residues long. Germline assignment: CDR1 LGHDT and CDR2 YNNKEL (reference sequence).

In its sample, this clone was seen once. The J gene is TRBJ2-6, the V gene TRBV19; D may be TRBD1 or TRBD2 (5 bases each). The CDR3 has 15 amino acids. CDR1 is LNHDA and CDR2 is SQIVND in the germline V gene (reference sequence). Trimming cost V 3 bases and J 1 base, with 7 bases left between them. The CDR3 is CASSIWGSGANVLTF. CDR3 nucleotides: TGTGCCAGTAGTATCTGGGGGTCTGGGGCCAACGTCCTGACTTTC.

Points on this clone: Sequence at one end of the junction differs from germline and may be a read error. The gene calls are TRBV9 and TRBJ1-2, with D unresolved. This CDR3 has 11 residues. From germline, CDR1 is SGDLS and CDR2 YYNGEE. The CDR3 loop reads CASSVLGRYSF. CDR3 DNA sequence: TGTGCCAGCAGCGTTTTAGGCCGATACTCCTTC.

The chain carries TRBV11-3 and TRBJ1-1; D is possibly TRBD1 (5 bases). V shed 3 bases and J shed 5 bases, with 10 bases lying between them. The germline gives CDR1 SGHNT, CDR2 YENEEA. The CDR3 has 13 amino acids. In DNA, the CDR3 is TGTGCCAGCAGCTTTCAGGGAGATACTGAAGCTTTCTTT. It encodes CASSFQGDTEAFF.

This clone was counted a few times. The rearrangement joins TRBV19 to TRBJ1-1; no definite D call. V was pared by 5 bases and J by 1 base, with 14 bases between. This CDR3 is 15 amino acids long. Germline CDR1 and CDR2: LNHDA and SQIVND (reference sequence). Here the CDR3 reads CASSRGWEKNTEAFF. The CDR3 bases are TGTGCCAGTAGTCGTGGATGGGAAAAGAACACTGAAGCTTTCTTT.

The gene calls are TRBV30 and TRBJ1-5, with 8 bases fitting TRBD1. Trimming at V came to 3 bases and at J to 5 bases, leaving 6 bases not matched to a gene. Germline V lookup: CDR1 GTSNPN, CDR2 SVGIG (reference sequence). CDR3 length: 14 residues. The CDR3 DNA reads TGTGCCTGGAGCGGGGCAGGGGGCTATCAGCCCCAGCATTTT. Its protein product is CAWSGAGGYQPQHF.

This rearrangement joins TRBV27 to TRBJ2-4; tentatively, D is TRBD2 (5 bases). V was pared by 8 bases and J by 6 bases, with 14 bases between. This CDR3 comprises 13 residues. CDR1 and CDR2 from the germline V gene are MNHEY and SMNVEV (reference sequence). The CDR3 coding sequence is TGTGCCAGCTCCCTACGGGGTTCAAACATTCAGTACTTC. It yields the protein CASSLRGSNIQYF.

The chain carries TRBV27 and TRBJ2-7; 7 bases line up with TRBD1. The germline V gene encodes CDR1 MNHEY and CDR2 SMNVEV (reference sequence). The CDR3 runs to 14 residues. J lost 2 bases, V lost 4 bases, and 5 bases had no gene match. In DNA form, the CDR3 reads TGTGCCAGCAGTTATTGGGACAGACCCTACGAGCAGTACTTC. It codes for CASSYWDRPYEQYF.

The chain uses TRBV28 and TRBJ1-5, with 7 bases fitting TRBD1. The junction had 8 bases not matched to a gene; V was cut back by 6 bases and J by 9 bases. CDR3 length: 13 amino acids. Germline loops: CDR1 MDHEN, CDR2 SYDVKM. The CDR3 sequence: CASSPDRVRPQHF. CDR3 nucleotides: TGTGCCAGCAGCCCTGACAGGGTGCGGCCCCAGCATTTT.

V and J are TRBV5-1 and TRBJ1-2, with D tentatively TRBD1 (5 bases). The CDR3 covers 13 residues. V lost 4 bases and J lost 6, with 13 bases in between. Germline CDR1 reads SGHRS; CDR2 reads YFSETQ. CDR3 bases: TGCGCCAGCAGCGGGGGAGGGGCGGATGGCTACACCTTC. It encodes CASSGGGADGYTF. Full variable domain (missing parts from reference TRBV5-1 and TRBJ1-2): KAGVTQTPRYLIKTRGQQVTLSCSPISGHRSVSWYQQTPGQGLQFLFEYFSETQRNKGNFPGRFSGRQFSNSRSEMNVSTLELGDSALYLCASSGGGADGYTFGSGTRLTVV.

This sequence joins TRBV12-3 or TRBV12-4 and TRBJ1-1, with TRBD1 as a possible D gene (6 bases). This CDR3 comprises 12 residues. The V and J ends lost 6 bases and 7 bases respectively, with 12 bases between them. Written as DNA, the CDR3 is TGTGCCAGCAGGACCGGGGGCGGTGAAGCTTTCTTT. It yields the protein CASRTGGGEAFF.

This clone occurred a few times. This chain joins TRBV4-1 and TRBJ2-1; no clear D. CDR1 is MGHRA and CDR2 is YSYEKL in the germline V gene. This CDR3 has 13 amino acids. Trimming stripped 3 bases from V and 6 bases from J, with 9 bases between. The CDR3 DNA follows: TGCGCCAGCAGCCATTTCAGAAGCAATGAGCAGTTCTTC. Residues: CASSHFRSNEQFF.

This clone was observed a few times. V usage is TRBV2 and J usage is TRBJ1-5, with TRBD1 as a possible D gene (6 bases). The CDR3 runs 13 residues. From germline, CDR1 is SNHLY and CDR2 FYNNEI. Between the trimmed V and J ends, which lost 10 bases and 4 bases, there was a span of 14 bases. The CDR3 DNA follows: TGTGCCACCCAAGGGGGGTATAATCAGCCCCAGCATTTT. This encodes CATQGGYNQPQHF.

This clone was detected only once. V gene TRBV18 combines with J gene TRBJ2-3; no clear D gene. Germline CDR1 is KGHSH and CDR2 is LQKENI. This CDR3 spans 15 amino acids. Trimming took 2 bases from V and 0 from J, leaving 9 bases between them. The CDR3 DNA sequence: TGTGCCAGCTCACCAAAGTCGTACAGCACAGATACGCAGTATTTT. It is translated as CASSPKSYSTDTQYF.